This T cell receptor (beta chain) was identified in a study of T cells in Graves' hyperthyroidism and ophthalmopathy. Notes on the study in general: Most expanded thyroid clonotypes above 0.001 also appeared in blood.

Of note for this clonotype: Its matching antigen is unknown.

The source material, RNA transcripts, was used to amplify TCR beta CDR3 regions. Researchers ran a first-round RT-PCR on the TCR CDR3 using the HTBI primer set. TCRdb ran MiXCR on the multiplex PCR reads and lists one entry per CDR3 protein. This table has hundreds of thousands of distinct CDR3 sequences, roughly 16% appearing once. Those with hyperthyroidism were 18 to 65 years old, newly diagnosed, and ill for under 2 months. Exclusion followed for patients with uncontrolled infection, other autoimmune disease, pregnancy or lactation. A roughly 9.7 ml volume of fresh peripheral blood provided the PBMCs. The sequence derives from a woman in her 30s with Graves' hyperthyroidism. Sequencing was performed on blood.

The CDR3: CASSRTAEEKLFF. For the CDR3, the DNA is TGTGCCAGCAGCCGCACGGCAGAGGAAAAACTGTTTTTT. V is TRBV27 and J is TRBJ1-4; D call uncertain. CDR3 length: 13 amino acids. Germline CDR1 is MNHEY and CDR2 is SMNVEV (reference sequence). Between the trimmed V and J ends, which lost 6 bases and 8 bases, there was a span of 13 bases.